The rows below give T cell receptor beta chains drawn from one sample of a study of cytomegalovirus exposure and HLA in healthy donors. Measured with immunoSEQ multiplex PCR; TCRdb has only the in-frame clones, and not every one. The sample lists around 220,000 clones, 75% occurring once. Sequencing was done on a sample of PBMCs. The receptors were sampled from a woman in her thirties in good health and CMV-seronegative. The CDR3 runs from the conserved cysteine through the conserved F or W. D genes are given only for firm matches. Clone size is stated in some rows and not others, as once, few, many or a class when expanded.

size	D	V	J	DNA	CDR3
once	TRBD2	TRBV19	TRBJ2-2	TGTGCCAGTAGTACCTTAGCGGGAGGGCAAAACACCGGGGAGCTGTTTTTT	CASSTLAGGQNTGELFF
.	.	TRBV7-9	TRBJ1-2	TGTGCCAGCAGCTTAGACAGCTCCTCGCCATTCTACACCTTC	CASSLDSSSPFYTF
.	.	TRBV5-4	TRBJ2-4	TGTGCCAGCAGGGCGCTGGGGGAGGACGGCATTCAGTACTTC	CASRALGEDGIQYF
.	.	TRBV19	TRBJ1-1	TGTGCCAGTAGTATAGTAACGGGATCCGGCACTGAAGCTTTCTTT	CASSIVTGSGTEAFF
.	.	TRBV9	TRBJ2-5	TGTGCCAGCAGCGTAGCTTGGGGGGTGCAAGAGACCCAGTACTTC	CASSVAWGVQETQYF
.	.	TRBV11-3	TRBJ1-1	TGTGCCAGCAGCTCCCGGGAGATAGCTTCGCCTGAAGCTTTCTTT	CASSSREIASPEAFF
.	TRBD2	TRBV4-2	TRBJ2-2	TGTGCCAGCAGCCAGAAACTAGCGCCCGTCACCGGGGAGCTGTTTTTT	CASSQKLAPVTGELFF
.	.	TRBV14	TRBJ2-2	TGTGCCAGCAGCCAAGAGGTTGGCAACACCGGGGAGCTGTTTTTT	CASSQEVGNTGELFF
.	.	TRBV30	TRBJ2-1	TGTGCCTGGAGTACCCGATACGGGGATGAGCAGTTCTTC	CAWSTRYGDEQFF
.	TRBD1	TRBV30	TRBJ1-2	TGTGCCTCACAACAGGGGTTAGCTAACTATGGCTACACCTTC	CASQQGLANYGYTF
.	.	TRBV12-5	TRBJ1-3	TGTGCTAGTGGACTCCCCAGGGCTGGAAACACCATATATTTT	CASGLPRAGNTIYF
.	TRBD2	TRBV7-8	TRBJ2-7	TGTGCCAGCACCCTCAGCGGGACTAGCGTCTCCTACGAGCAGTACTTC	CASTLSGTSVSYEQYF
.	.	TRBV10-3	TRBJ1-1	TGTGCCATCACTGAGGGACGGGAAACTGAAGCTTTCTTT	CAITEGRETEAFF
.	TRBD1	TRBV27	TRBJ1-6	TGTGCCAGCAGTCGGGACAGGGAGAATTCACCCCTCCACTTT	CASSRDRENSPLHF
.	.	TRBV20-1	TRBJ2-5	TGCAGAGCGGACTATCAAGAGACCCAGTACTTC	CRADYQETQYF
once	.	TRBV5-1	TRBJ2-1	TGCGCCAGCAGCTATCGAGCCAGCGGGTTGTCCTACAATGAGCAGTTCTTC	CASSYRASGLSYNEQFF
.	TRBD1	TRBV10-3	TRBJ2-7	TGTGCCATCAGCGATCCGACAGGGAGCGAGCAGTACTTC	CAISDPTGSEQYF
.	TRBD1	TRBV27	TRBJ1-5	TGTGCCAGCAGTTTATCGGGACAGAGCAATCAGCCCCAGCATTTT	CASSLSGQSNQPQHF
.	TRBD2	TRBV5-4	TRBJ2-2	TGTGCCAGCAGCTCAGACGCGGGGGGACCGAACACCGGGGAGCTGTTTTTT	CASSSDAGGPNTGELFF
.	.	TRBV6-1	TRBJ2-2	TGTGCCATCAGTGAGTCGAGGCAGGGCAACACCGGGGAGCTGTTTTTT	CAISESRQGNTGELFF
.	TRBD2	TRBV12-5	TRBJ2-1	TGTGCTAGTGGTTTGGTACGGGAAACTAGCGGGGTCTACAATGAGCAGTTCTTC	CASGLVRETSGVYNEQFF
.	TRBD2	TRBV19	TRBJ2-1	TGTGCCAGTAGTATGCAGACTAGCGGGGGGCGCGAGCAGTTCTTC	CASSMQTSGGREQFF
.	.	TRBV5-1	TRBJ2-7	TGCGCCAGCAGGCCGGGACACCCGAGCTCCTACGAGCAATACTTC	CASRPGHPSSYEQYF
few	.	TRBV4-2	TRBJ1-3	TGTGCCAGCAGCCAAGACAGGGTGGATGGAAACACCATATATTTT	CASSQDRVDGNTIYF
.	TRBD1	TRBV5-8	TRBJ1-2	TGTGCCAGCAGGCGTGCCGGGACAGGGAACTATGGCTACACCTTC	CASRRAGTGNYGYTF
.	.	TRBV2	TRBJ1-3	TGTGCCAGCAGCGCACAGGGTGGCCCTGGAAACACCATATATTTT	CASSAQGGPGNTIYF
.	.	TRBV9	TRBJ1-3	TGTGCCAGCAGCGTAGATGCGGCCACGGCCGCTGGAAACACCATATATTTT	CASSVDAATAAGNTIYF
.	.	TRBV6-5	TRBJ2-7	TGTGCCGGCGGGGCCGGGGGACCCTACGAGCAGTACTTC	CAGGAGGPYEQYF
.	.	TRBV5-1	TRBJ2-2	TGCGCCAGCAGACAGGGTCAGGAGAACAGTCCCGGGGAGCTGTTTTTT	CASRQGQENSPGELFF
.	.	TRBV10-3	TRBJ2-7	TGTGCCATCAGTGAGGCCAGCGCTTACTACGGGCAGTACTTC	CAISEASAYYGQYF
few	.	TRBV6-5	TRBJ1-6	TGTGCCAGCAGTTACGGGGGAGGTAATTCACCCCTCCACTTT	CASSYGGGNSPLHF
.	TRBD1	TRBV29-1	TRBJ1-5	TGCAGCGTCCGGCTCGGGACAGGGAATCAGCCCCAGCATTTT	CSVRLGTGNQPQHF
.	.	TRBV2	TRBJ1-2	TGTGCCAGCAGTGGACAGACCTATGGCTACACCTTC	CASSGQTYGYTF
.	TRBD2	TRBV5-1	TRBJ2-4	TGCGCCAGCAGCTTGGTCGGGGCGGGAGAGTTGGGAAACATTCAGTACTTC	CASSLVGAGELGNIQYF
.	.	TRBV6-5	TRBJ1-2	TGTGCCAGCAGACAGGGTCGATATGGCTACACCTTC	CASRQGRYGYTF
.	.	TRBV7-3	TRBJ2-7	TGTGCCAGCAGACTTACTCAGGGGACCGAGCAGTACTTC	CASRLTQGTEQYF
.	TRBD1	TRBV19	TRBJ1-2	TGTGCCAGTAGTACAGACAGGGACTATGGCTACACCTTC	CASSTDRDYGYTF
once	TRBD1	TRBV30	TRBJ2-1	TGTGCCTGGAGCGCCGAGACAGGGTACGATGAGCAGTTCTTC	CAWSAETGYDEQFF
few	TRBD2	TRBV2	TRBJ2-1	TGTGCCAGCAGTGTACGAGCGGGGGGGCGGATCGCGTCCTACAATGAGCAGTTCTTC	CASSVRAGGRIASYNEQFF
few	.	TRBV19	TRBJ1-1	TGTGCCAGTAGTATCTCCTCAAGGACAATGAACACTGAAGCTTTCTTT	CASSISSRTMNTEAFF
.	.	TRBV11-2	TRBJ2-2	TGTGCCAGCACCTTACGCCCCGGAGGGACAGTCAGCACCGGGGAGCTGTTTTTT	CASTLRPGGTVSTGELFF
few	.	TRBV21-1	TRBJ2-7	TGTGCCAGCAGCAGACGGGACAGCTACGAGCAGTACTTC	CASSRRDSYEQYF
.	TRBD1	TRBV5-4	TRBJ1-1	TGTGCCAGCAGCCCGACAGGGCCGAACACTGAAGCTTTCTTT	CASSPTGPNTEAFF
few	TRBD2	TRBV7-3	TRBJ2-3	TGTGCCAGCAGCCCCAAGGGCGGGGGATTCACAGATACGCAGTATTTT	CASSPKGGGFTDTQYF
.	.	TRBV30	TRBJ2-1	TGTGCCTGGATATCAGGGAGGATTCACAATGAGCAGTTCTTC	CAWISGRIHNEQFF
.	.	TRBV5-6	TRBJ1-1	TGTGCCAGCAGCTTGGGGCCCCGAGGGGAAGCTTTCTTT	CASSLGPRGEAFF
.	.	TRBV6-5	TRBJ2-7	TGTGCCAGCAGTTACTCTCGGACGGGGAACTACGAGCAGTACTTC	CASSYSRTGNYEQYF
.	TRBD2	TRBV29-1	TRBJ2-5	TGCAGCGTGGAGCGGGAGGAGGAGACCCAGTACTTC	CSVEREEETQYF
.	.	TRBV4-2	TRBJ1-1	TGTGCCAGCAGCCAAGATCTCAGAGGGAGGCAGAGTGAAGCTTTCTTT	CASSQDLRGRQSEAFF
.	.	TRBV9	TRBJ2-7	TGTGCCAGCAGCGTAGTAGGGGCGAGCTCCTACGAGCAGTACTTC	CASSVVGASSYEQYF
.	.	TRBV5-6	TRBJ1-2	TGTGCCAGCAGCCCCTCGGTTCAGCGTACAATCTATGGCTACACCTTC	CASSPSVQRTIYGYTF
.	.	TRBV6-6	TRBJ1-2	TGTGCCAGCAGTTACAGTGGTCTAGGGGATGGCTACACCTTC	CASSYSGLGDGYTF
.	.	TRBV4-1	TRBJ2-1	TGCGCCAGCAGCCAAGATCGGGGTTCGTTGGGTGAGCAGTTCTTC	CASSQDRGSLGEQFF
few	.	TRBV30	TRBJ1-2	TGTGCCTGGAGTGTGGGGGCCTATGGCTACACCTTC	CAWSVGAYGYTF
.	.	TRBV30	TRBJ1-1	TGTGCCTGGAGGTGGGGGCGAGCTGAAGCTTTCTTT	CAWRWGRAEAFF
.	.	TRBV12-1	TRBJ2-1	TGTGCCAGCAGCACCATAGCGGGAGGGCCAAACAATGAGCAGTTCTTC	CASSTIAGGPNNEQFF
.	.	TRBV2	TRBJ2-3	TGTGCCAGCAGTGCTTACAGGGGACTCACAGATACGCAGTATTTT	CASSAYRGLTDTQYF